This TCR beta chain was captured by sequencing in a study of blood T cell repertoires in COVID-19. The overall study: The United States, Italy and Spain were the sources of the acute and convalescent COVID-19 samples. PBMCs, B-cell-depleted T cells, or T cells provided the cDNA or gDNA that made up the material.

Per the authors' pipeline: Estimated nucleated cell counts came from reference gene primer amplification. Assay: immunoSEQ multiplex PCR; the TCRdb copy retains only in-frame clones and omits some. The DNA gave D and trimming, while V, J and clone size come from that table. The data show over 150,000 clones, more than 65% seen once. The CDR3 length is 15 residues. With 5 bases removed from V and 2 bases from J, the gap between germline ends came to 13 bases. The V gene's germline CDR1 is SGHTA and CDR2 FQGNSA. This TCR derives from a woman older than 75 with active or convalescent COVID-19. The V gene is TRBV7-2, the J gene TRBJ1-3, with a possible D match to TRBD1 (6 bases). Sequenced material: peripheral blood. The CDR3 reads CASSRNRVAGNTIYF. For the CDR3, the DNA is TGTGCCAGCAGCCGGAACAGGGTGGCTGGAAACACCATATATTTT. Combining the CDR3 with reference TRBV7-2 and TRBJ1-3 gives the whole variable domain GAGVSQSPSNKVTEKGKDVELRCDPISGHTALYWYRQSLGQGLEFLIYFQGNSAPDKSGLPSDRFSAERTGGSVSTLTIQRTQQEDSAVYLCASSRNRVAGNTIYFGEGSWLTVV.